The 15 T cell receptor beta chains reported below all come from one sample, sequenced in a study of blood T cell repertoires in COVID-19. TCRdb's table, derived via immunoSEQ multiplex PCR, lists solely in-frame clones and lacks some. The data show hundreds of thousands of clones, roughly 88% seen once. Sequenced: peripheral blood. Every receptor here comes from a woman aged 25 to 39 with active or convalescent COVID-19.

The chain joins TRBV27 to TRBJ2-3, with D perhaps TRBD1 (6 bases). This CDR3 region has 14 residues. V gave up 9 bases and J gave up 2 bases, with 15 bases separating them. Germline CDR1 MNHEY, CDR2 SMNVEV (reference sequence). The CDR3: CASRTGSFTDTQYF. CDR3 bases: TGTGCCAGTCGAACAGGGAGTTTCACAGATACGCAGTATTTT.

The gene calls are TRBV12-2 and TRBJ1-2. TRBV12-2 is classified as a pseudogene. The CDR3 is 18 residues long. The CDR3 sequence: CASRLEYWGAGFAYGYTF. The CDR3 DNA is TGTGCAAGTCGCTTAGAATATTGGGGTGCGGGCTTTGCCTATGGCTACACCTTC.

The J gene is TRBJ2-1, the V gene TRBV10-1; TRBD1 is a possible D gene (5 bases). The CDR3 sequence is 15 residues long. The germline CDR1 and CDR2 sequences are WNHNN and SYGVQD (reference sequence). V dropped 2 bases and J dropped 4 bases, with 12 bases sitting between them. The CDR3 DNA sequence: TGCGCCAGCAGTGAGGGGTCTCCAGGGTACAATGAGCAGTTCTTC. It yields the protein CASSEGSPGYNEQFF.

The rearrangement links TRBV2 to TRBJ1-1; no firm D call. Germline lookup yields CDR1 SNHLY and CDR2 FYNNEI. The germline V and J ends were trimmed by 6 bases and 5 bases, with 16 bases remaining between them. This CDR3 is 14 amino acids long. CDR3 residues: CASRLDSPGTEAFF. CDR3 nucleotides: TGTGCCAGCAGATTAGACTCCCCGGGGACTGAAGCTTTCTTT.

The chain recombines TRBV29-1 with TRBJ2-7, with 8 bases aligning to TRBD2. Germline trimming cut 6 bases from V and 3 bases from J; bases unmatched to any gene: 7. Germline CDR1 SQVTM, CDR2 ANQGSEA. CDR3 length: 13 amino acids. CDR3 sequence: CSVGLVDLYEQYF. In DNA form, the CDR3 reads TGCAGCGTGGGACTAGTGGACCTCTACGAGCAGTACTTC.

The chain uses TRBV6-5 and TRBJ1-1; D call uncertain. The CDR3 sequence is 14 residues long. Germline V gene sequence: CDR1 MNHEY, CDR2 SVGAGI. V was trimmed by 2 bases and J by 1 base, leaving 8 bases between them. The CDR3 protein is CASSYALPNTEAFF. CDR3 DNA sequence: TGTGCCAGCAGTTACGCACTCCCGAACACTGAAGCTTTCTTT.

This clone was seen more than once but under ten times. J is TRBJ2-7 and V is TRBV5-1, with 7 bases fitting TRBD2. J gave up 0 bases and V 4 bases, and 4 bases lay outside the gene matches. This CDR3 comprises 14 residues. The germline V gene has CDR1 SGHRS and CDR2 YFSETQ. CDR3 loop: CASSPSGGSYEQYF. The CDR3 nucleotides read TGCGCCAGCAGCCCCTCGGGGGGCTCCTACGAGCAGTACTTC.

The chain links TRBV5-1 to TRBJ2-7; tentative D call: TRBD2 (5 bases). Germline V CDR1 and CDR2: SGHRS, YFSETQ. V gave up 5 bases and J gave up 6 bases, with 18 bases separating them. The CDR3 is 14 amino acids. The CDR3 region has the DNA TGCGCCAGCAGTCGCCAGGACTTTCTTAGCGAGCAGTACTTC. This encodes CASSRQDFLSEQYF.

The CDR3 DNA reads TGTGCCAGCAGCGTAGACCCACTCCAAGAGACCCAGTACTTC. Translation gives CASSVDPLQETQYF. The chain uses TRBV9 and TRBJ2-5; D is uncertain. Germline CDR1 is SGDLS and CDR2 is YYNGEE. V shed 0 bases and J shed 1 base, with 7 bases lying between them. The length of the CDR3 is 14 residues.

The chain recombines TRBV10-1 with TRBJ2-1; D may be TRBD2 (6 bases). CDR1 and CDR2 (germline): WNHNN, SYGVQD (reference sequence). Trimming cost V 2 bases and J 0 bases, with 8 bases left between them. This CDR3 spans 15 amino acids. DNA for the CDR3: TGCGCCAGCAGTGAGGCGGGGAGCTCCTACAATGAGCAGTTCTTC. It yields the protein CASSEAGSSYNEQFF.

The V call is TRBV27, the J call TRBJ2-5, with TRBD1 matching over 8 bases. The length of the CDR3 is 13 residues. Germline trimming cut 4 bases from V and 4 bases from J; bases unmatched to any gene: 2. In germline, CDR1 is MNHEY, CDR2 SMNVEV (reference sequence). CDR3: CASSWTGRETQYF. The CDR3 DNA reads TGTGCCAGCAGTTGGACAGGGCGAGAGACCCAGTACTTC.

V gene TRBV6-5 combines with J gene TRBJ1-1, with D maybe TRBD1 (5 bases). The CDR3 is 12 amino acids. The V end lost 8 bases, the J end lost 5 bases, and 12 bases lay between the germline ends. CDR1 and CDR2 (germline): MNHEY, SVGAGI. The CDR3 sequence: CASGGVWTEAFF. In DNA form, the CDR3 reads TGTGCCAGCGGGGGGGTGTGGACTGAAGCTTTCTTT.

The J gene is TRBJ2-2, the V gene TRBV11-2, with TRBD1 identical over 11 bases. The CDR3 is 19 residues long. CDR1 is SGHAT and CDR2 is FQNNGV in the germline V gene. J lost 6 bases, V lost 10 bases, and 22 bases had no gene match. The CDR3 DNA reads TGTGCCACCGAACCGGGACAGGGGGATCTGTTGTGGTTTTCCGGGGAGCTGTTTTTT. Encoded protein: CATEPGQGDLLWFSGELFF.

The CDR3 region has the DNA TGTGCCGACACGGGGCGGGAGGGGAACAATGAGCAGTTCTTC. Residues: CADTGREGNNEQFF. The V and J genes are TRBV2 and TRBJ2-1; TRBD2 agrees at 9 bases. CDR3 length equals 14 residues. Germline V CDR1 and CDR2: SNHLY, FYNNEI. J gave up 5 bases and V 11 bases, and 10 bases lay outside the gene matches.

The chain couples TRBV2 to TRBJ1-1; 7 bases match TRBD1. Germline V gene lookup returns CDR1 SNHLY and CDR2 FYNNEI. The CDR3 loop spans 16 amino acids. Losses at the gene ends were 6 bases for V and 6 bases for J; bases not matched to a gene: 16. CDR3 bases: TGTGCCAGCAGCCCCGAGGGGGCTCCCCAGGTGGCTGAAGCTTTCTTT. Translating it yields CASSPEGAPQVAEAFF.